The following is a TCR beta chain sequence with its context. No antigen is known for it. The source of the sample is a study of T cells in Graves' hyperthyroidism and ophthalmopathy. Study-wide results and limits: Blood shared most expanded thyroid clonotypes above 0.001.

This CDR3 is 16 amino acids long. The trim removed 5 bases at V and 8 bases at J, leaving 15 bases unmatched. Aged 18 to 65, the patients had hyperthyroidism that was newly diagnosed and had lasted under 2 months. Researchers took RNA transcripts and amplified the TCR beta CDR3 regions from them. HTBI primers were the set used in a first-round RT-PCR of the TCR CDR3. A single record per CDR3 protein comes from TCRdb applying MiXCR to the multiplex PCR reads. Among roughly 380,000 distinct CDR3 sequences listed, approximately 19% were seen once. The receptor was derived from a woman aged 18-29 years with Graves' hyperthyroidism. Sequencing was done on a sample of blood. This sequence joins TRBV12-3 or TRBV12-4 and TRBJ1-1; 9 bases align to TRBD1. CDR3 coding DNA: TGTGCCAGCAGTCCACCGGGACAGGGAAAGGTCGGCGAAGCTTTCTTT. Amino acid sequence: CASSPPGQGKVGEAFF.